This paragraph reports one TCR beta chain. Its antigen is still unknown. These data originate in a study of PD-1 blockade in classical Hodgkin lymphoma. Each patient relapsed following autologous stem cell transplantation, and prior brentuximab vedotin exposure differed. CDR1 SEHNR and CDR2 FQNEAQ come from the germline V gene (reference sequence). The CDR3 totals 15 residues. V lost 4 bases, J lost 0 bases, and 12 bases lay in between. Whole-study findings and limits: There remain no defined causes for the repertoire differences, which possibly reflect disease activity or prior therapy.

The repertoire was sequenced with immunoSEQ multiplex PCR; TCRdb's copy has only in-frame clones and lacks some. The table includes tens of thousands of clones, around 93% detected once. The rearrangement links TRBV7-9 to TRBJ1-1; D possibly corresponds to TRBD1 (5 bases). The clonotype originates from a human donor with classical Hodgkin lymphoma. Sequencing was performed on peripheral blood mononuclear cells (PBMCs), taken at baseline. CDR3 DNA: TGTGCCAGCAGCTCAGAGAGGGGACTGAACACTGAAGCTTTCTTT. Translating it yields CASSSERGLNTEAFF.